This T cell receptor (beta chain) was sequenced during a study of immune characterization of retroperitoneal liposarcoma. The CDR3 runs 12 residues. Looked up from germline, CDR1 is SGHVS and CDR2 is FQNEAQ. With 1 base removed from V and 9 bases from J, the gap between germline ends came to 7 bases. This clonotype is deemed medium-sized. MiXCR, applied by TCRdb to the PCR reads, yields one record per CDR3 protein. The sample includes some 8,200 distinct CDR3 sequences, roughly 39% seen only once; the top ten take about 16%. Sequenced input: tumor tissue. This clonotype was sampled from a male donor with retroperitoneal liposarcoma. The V gene is TRBV7-8, the J gene TRBJ2-1, with D hard to call. CDR3 in DNA: TGTGCCAGCAGCTTAGACGGGCCTGAGCAGTTCTTC. Translated: CASSLDGPEQFF.